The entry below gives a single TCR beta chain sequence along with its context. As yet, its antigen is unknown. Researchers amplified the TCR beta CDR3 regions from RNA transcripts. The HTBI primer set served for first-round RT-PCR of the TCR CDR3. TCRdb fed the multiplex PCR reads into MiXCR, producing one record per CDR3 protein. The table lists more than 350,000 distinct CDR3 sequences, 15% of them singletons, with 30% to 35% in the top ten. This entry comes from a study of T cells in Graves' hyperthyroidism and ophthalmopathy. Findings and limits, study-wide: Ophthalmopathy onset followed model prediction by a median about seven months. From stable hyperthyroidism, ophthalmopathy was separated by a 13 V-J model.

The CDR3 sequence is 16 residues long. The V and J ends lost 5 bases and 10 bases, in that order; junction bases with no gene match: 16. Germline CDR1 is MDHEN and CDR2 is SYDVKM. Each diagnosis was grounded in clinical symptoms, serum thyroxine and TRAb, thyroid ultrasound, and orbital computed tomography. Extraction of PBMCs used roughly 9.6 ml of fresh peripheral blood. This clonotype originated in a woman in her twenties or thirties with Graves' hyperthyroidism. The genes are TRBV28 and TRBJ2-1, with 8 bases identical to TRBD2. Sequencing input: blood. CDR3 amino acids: CASSGGDGRAYLEQFF. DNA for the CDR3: TGTGCCAGCAGTGGGGGGGACGGGAGGGCCTATCTCGAGCAGTTCTTC. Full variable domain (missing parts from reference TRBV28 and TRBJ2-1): DVKVTQSSRYLVKRTGEKVFLECVQDMDHENMFWYRQDPGLGLRLIYFSYDVKMKEKGDIPEGYSVSREKKERFSLILESASTNQTSMYLCASSGGDGRAYLEQFFGPGTRLTVL.